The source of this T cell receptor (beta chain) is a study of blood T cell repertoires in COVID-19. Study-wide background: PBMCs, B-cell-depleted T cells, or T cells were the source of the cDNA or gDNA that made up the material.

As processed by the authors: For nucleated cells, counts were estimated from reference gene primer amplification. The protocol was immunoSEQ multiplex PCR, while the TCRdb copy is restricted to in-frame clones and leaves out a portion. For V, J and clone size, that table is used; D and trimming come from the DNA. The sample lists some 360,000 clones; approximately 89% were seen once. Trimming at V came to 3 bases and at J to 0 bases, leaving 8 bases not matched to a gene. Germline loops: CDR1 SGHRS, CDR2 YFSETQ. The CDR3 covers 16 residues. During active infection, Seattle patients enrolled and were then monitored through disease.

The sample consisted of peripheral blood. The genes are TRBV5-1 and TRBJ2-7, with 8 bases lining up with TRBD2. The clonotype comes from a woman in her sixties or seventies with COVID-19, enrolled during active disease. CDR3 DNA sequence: TGCGCCAGCAGCTGGGTTAGCGGGGCCATCTCCTACGAGCAGTACTTC. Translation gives CASSWVSGAISYEQYF.